This T cell receptor (beta chain) was recovered during a study of T-cell reconstitution after alpha-beta-depleted transplantation in children. Findings and limits, study-wide: T-cell counts and diversity were attributed mostly to newly produced T cells one year after transplant.

Remarks on this clonotype: Its antigen remains unknown.

The CDR3 spans 17 residues. Germline V gene lookup returns CDR1 SGHRS and CDR2 YFSETQ. V lost 3 bases and J lost 4; bases outside the gene matches: 11. TCRbeta library construction was performed incorporating unique molecular identifiers. TCRdb reprocessed the PCR reads with MiXCR, giving one entry per CDR3 protein. The table has about 1,000,000 distinct CDR3 sequences, 25% to 35% seen once. The sequence was collected from a boy in the first two years of life who had a stem cell transplant for SCID, so the T cells may come from the graft donor. The material sequenced was PBMCs, mostly from graft donor cells, taken 360 days after TCRalphabeta/CD19-depleted stem cell transplant. The chain carries TRBV5-1 and TRBJ2-2, with TRBD1 matching over 8 bases. DNA for the CDR3: TGCGCCAGCAGCTGGACCGGAACAGGGGGGCGCACCGGGGAGCTGTTTTTT. Encoded protein: CASSWTGTGGRTGELFF.